This T cell receptor beta chain is from a study of T cell responses to AZD1222 COVID-19 vaccine. This CDR3 has 16 residues. CDR1 and CDR2 from the germline V gene are WNHNN and SYGVQD (reference sequence). V was pared by 3 bases and J by 7 bases, with 21 bases between. Using immunoSEQ multiplex PCR, the repertoire was profiled, and TCRdb retains in-frame clones only, with some absent. The sample includes about 160,000 clones, 75% to 95% of them seen just once. Study-level points and caveats: With two AZD1222 doses given, Spike-specific TCR breadth and depth both rose. The donor group comprised mostly white British people and more females; the analysis possibly underestimated clonal diversity. As reported, nearly half of all spike-specific TCRs target variant regions that are unmutated.

Worth noting for this clone: Its target is unknown.

The chain combines TRBV10-1 with TRBJ2-5, with D perhaps TRBD1 or TRBD2 (6 bases each). The receptor comes from an adult who received the AZD1222 COVID-19 vaccine. The material sequenced was peripheral blood, taken 28 days after the second AZD1222 dose. For the CDR3, the DNA is TGCGCCAGCAGTGACCTGGTCGGGGGCCTACGGACGACCCAGTACTTC. Amino acid sequence: CASSDLVGGLRTTQYF.